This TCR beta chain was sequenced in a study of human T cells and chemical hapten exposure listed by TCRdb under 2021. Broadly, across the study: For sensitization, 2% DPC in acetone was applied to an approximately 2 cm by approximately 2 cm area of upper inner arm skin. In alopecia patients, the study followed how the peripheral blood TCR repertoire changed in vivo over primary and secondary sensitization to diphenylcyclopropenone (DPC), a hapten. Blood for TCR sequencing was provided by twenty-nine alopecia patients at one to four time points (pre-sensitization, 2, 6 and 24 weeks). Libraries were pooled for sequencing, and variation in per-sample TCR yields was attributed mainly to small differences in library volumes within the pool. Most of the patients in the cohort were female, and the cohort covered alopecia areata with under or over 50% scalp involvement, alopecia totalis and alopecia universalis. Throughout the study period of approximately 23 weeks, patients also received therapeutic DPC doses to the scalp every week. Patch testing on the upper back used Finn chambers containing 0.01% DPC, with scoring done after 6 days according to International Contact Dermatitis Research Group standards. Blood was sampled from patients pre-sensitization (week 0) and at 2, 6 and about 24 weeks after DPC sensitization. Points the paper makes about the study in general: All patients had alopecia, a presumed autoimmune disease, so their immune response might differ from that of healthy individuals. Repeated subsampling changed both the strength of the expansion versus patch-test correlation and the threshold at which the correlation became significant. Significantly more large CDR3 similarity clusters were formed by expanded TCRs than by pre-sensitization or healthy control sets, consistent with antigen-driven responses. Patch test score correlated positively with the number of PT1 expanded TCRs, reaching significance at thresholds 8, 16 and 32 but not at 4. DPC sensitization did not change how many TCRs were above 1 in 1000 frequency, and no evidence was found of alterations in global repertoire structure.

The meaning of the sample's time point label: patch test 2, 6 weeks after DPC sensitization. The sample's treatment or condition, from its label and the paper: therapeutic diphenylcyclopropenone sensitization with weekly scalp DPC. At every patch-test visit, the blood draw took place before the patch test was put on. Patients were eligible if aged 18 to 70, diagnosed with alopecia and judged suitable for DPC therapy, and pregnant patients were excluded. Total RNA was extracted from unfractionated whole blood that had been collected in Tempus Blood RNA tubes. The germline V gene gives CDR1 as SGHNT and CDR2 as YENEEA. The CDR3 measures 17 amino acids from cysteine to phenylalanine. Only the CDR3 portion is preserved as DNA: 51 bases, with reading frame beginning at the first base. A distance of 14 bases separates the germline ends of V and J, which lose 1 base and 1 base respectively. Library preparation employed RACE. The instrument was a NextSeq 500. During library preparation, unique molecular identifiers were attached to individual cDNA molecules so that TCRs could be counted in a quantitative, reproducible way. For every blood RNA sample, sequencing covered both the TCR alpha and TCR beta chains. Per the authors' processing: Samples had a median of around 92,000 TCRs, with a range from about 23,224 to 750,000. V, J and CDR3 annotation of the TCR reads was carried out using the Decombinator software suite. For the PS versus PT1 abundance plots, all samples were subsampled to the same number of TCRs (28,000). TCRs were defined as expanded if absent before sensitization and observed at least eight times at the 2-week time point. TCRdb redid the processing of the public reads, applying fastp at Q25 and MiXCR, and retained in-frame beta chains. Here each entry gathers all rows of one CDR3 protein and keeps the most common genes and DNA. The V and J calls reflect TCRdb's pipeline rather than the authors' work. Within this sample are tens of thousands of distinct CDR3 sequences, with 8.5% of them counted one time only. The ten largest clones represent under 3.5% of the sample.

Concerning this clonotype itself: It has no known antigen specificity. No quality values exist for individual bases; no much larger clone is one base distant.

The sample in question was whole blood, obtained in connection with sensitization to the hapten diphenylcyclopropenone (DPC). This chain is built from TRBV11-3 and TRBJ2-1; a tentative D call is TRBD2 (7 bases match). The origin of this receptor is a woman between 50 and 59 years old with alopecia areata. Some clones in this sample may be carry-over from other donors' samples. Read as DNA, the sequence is TGTGCCAGCAGCTTAGGTCTGGGGGGGCCTTCCTACAATGAGCAGTTCTTC. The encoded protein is CASSLGLGGPSYNEQFF.